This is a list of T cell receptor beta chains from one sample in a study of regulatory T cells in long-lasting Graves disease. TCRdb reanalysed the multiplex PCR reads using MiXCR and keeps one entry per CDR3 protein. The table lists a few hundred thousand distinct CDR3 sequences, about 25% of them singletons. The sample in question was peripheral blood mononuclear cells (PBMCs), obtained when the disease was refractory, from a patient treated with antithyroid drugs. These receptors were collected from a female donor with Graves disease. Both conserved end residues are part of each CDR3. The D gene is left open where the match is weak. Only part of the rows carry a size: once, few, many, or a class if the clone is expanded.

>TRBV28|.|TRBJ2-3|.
TGTGCCACCAAATTCACAGATACGCAGTATTTT
CATKFTDTQYF
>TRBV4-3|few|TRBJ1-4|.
TGCGCCAGCAGCCAAGATCGTACAGCCGCAACTAATGAAAAACTGTTTTTT
CASSQDRTAATNEKLFF
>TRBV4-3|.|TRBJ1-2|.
TGCGCCAGCAGCCAAGAAATGACACAGAGCAACTATGGCTACACCTTC
CASSQEMTQSNYGYTF
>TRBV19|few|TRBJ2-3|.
TGTGCCAGTAGTATAGCGGTCGGTAGCACAGATACGCAGTATTTT
CASSIAVGSTDTQYF
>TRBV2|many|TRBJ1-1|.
TGTGCCAGCAGTAAAGGGCCAGTGAACACTGAAGCTTTCTTT
CASSKGPVNTEAFF
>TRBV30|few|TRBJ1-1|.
TGTGCCTGGAGCGCGGACAGCGTAGAAGCTTTCTTT
CAWSADSVEAFF
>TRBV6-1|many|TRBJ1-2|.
TGTGCCAGCAGCAAAGGGATCACGTCTAATGGCTACACCTTC
CASSKGITSNGYTF
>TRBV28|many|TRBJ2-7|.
TGTGCCAGCAGTCAACTAGGTCCCTCCTCCTACGAGCAGTACTTC
CASSQLGPSSYEQYF
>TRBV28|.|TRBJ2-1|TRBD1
TGTGCCAGCAGTCCGGGACAGGAAATCAATGAGCAGTTCTTC
CASSPGQEINEQFF
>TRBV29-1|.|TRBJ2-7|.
TGCAGCGTGGACACCTCCTACGAGCAGTACTTC
CSVDTSYEQYF
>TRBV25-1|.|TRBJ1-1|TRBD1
TGTGCCAGCAGTGAATATCGTCAGGGGGCAAGATCTGAAGCTTTCTTT
CASSEYRQGARSEAFF
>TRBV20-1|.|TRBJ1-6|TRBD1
TGCAGTGCTCCGCTCGGGACAGGGGATAATTCACCCCTCCACTTT
CSAPLGTGDNSPLHF
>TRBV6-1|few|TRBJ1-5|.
TGTGCCAGCAGATCAACCCCAGGGCTGCTGGAGCCCCAGCATTTT
CASRSTPGLLEPQHF
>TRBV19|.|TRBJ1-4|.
TGTGCCAGTAGTTCTTGGCAGGGCAAGGAAAAACTGTTTTTT
CASSSWQGKEKLFF
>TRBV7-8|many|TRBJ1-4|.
TGTGCCAGCGGATTGGTGGGGGCAACTAATGAAAAACTGTTTTTT
CASGLVGATNEKLFF
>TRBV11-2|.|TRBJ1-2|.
TGTGCCAGCAGCTTAGGTACGGGTTCCCTCACCTCCTATGGCTACACCTTC
CASSLGTGSLTSYGYTF
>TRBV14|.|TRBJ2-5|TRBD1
TGTGCCAGCAGCATCCGGGACAGGAGGAGCCAAGAGACCCAGTACTTC
CASSIRDRRSQETQYF
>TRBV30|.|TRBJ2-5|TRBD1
TGTGCCTGGAGTGGGCTGACAGGGGGCGCGGAGACCCAGTACTTC
CAWSGLTGGAETQYF
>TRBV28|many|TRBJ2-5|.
TGTGCCAGCAGTCCCGGGGACTTCTCAGAGACCCAGTACTTC
CASSPGDFSETQYF
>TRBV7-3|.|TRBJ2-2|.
TGTGCCAGCACCCCAACCGGGACCGTCACCGGGGAGCTGTTTTTT
CASTPTGTVTGELFF
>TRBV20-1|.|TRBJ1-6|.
TGCAGTGCTAGGGACAGCACTATCTACTCACCCCTCCACTTT
CSARDSTIYSPLHF
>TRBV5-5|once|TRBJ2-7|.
TGTGCCAGCAGCTGGGAGCGGCCAGAGTACGAGCAGTGCTTC
CASSWERPEYEQCF
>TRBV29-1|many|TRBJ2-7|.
TGCAGCGTTGCAGCAGGGAGCTCCTACGAGCAGTACTTC
CSVAAGSSYEQYF
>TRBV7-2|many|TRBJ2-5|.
TGTGCCAGCAGGCCAACTGGGACGGTCAAAGAGACCCAGTACTTC
CASRPTGTVKETQYF
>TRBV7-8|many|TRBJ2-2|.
TGTGCCAGCAGCCACGTGACAACAGGGACCGGGGAGCTGTTTTTT
CASSHVTTGTGELFF
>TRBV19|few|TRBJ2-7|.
TGTGCCAGTAAACCGGGGGCGGGCTACGAGCAGTACTTC
CASKPGAGYEQYF
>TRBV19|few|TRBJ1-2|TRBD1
TGTGCCAGTAGTTCCCGACAGGGGGCTGGGAACTATGGCTACACCTTC
CASSSRQGAGNYGYTF
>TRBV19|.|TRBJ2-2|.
TGTGCCAGTAGTGCCGGGACACCTCGATTTGGGGAGCTGTTTTTT
CASSAGTPRFGELFF
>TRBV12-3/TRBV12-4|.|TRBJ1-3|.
TGTGCCAGCAGAACAATAGACACCATATATTTT
CASRTIDTIYF
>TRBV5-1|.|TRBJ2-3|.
TGCGCCAGCAGCCCCGAGATCACAGATACGCAGTATTTT
CASSPEITDTQYF
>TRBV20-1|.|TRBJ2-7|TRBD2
TGCAGTGCTAGAGATCCGGCGGGGGTAAGCTACGAGCAGTACTTC
CSARDPAGVSYEQYF
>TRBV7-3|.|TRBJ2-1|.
TGTGCCAGCAGGGCCCCAGGGATGTACAATGAGCAGTTCTTC
CASRAPGMYNEQFF